This T cell receptor beta chain was captured by sequencing in a study of cytomegalovirus exposure and HLA in healthy donors. Study-wide points: It was reported that TCR beta sequences correctly inferred the HLA-A and HLA-B alleles for most subjects. In a later analysis, TCR beta V- and J-gene trimming showed a link to a missense DCLRE1C variant.

The CDR3 contains 15 residues. Per the germline V gene, CDR1 is SGHRS and CDR2 is YFSETQ. V was pared by 4 bases and J by 5 bases, with 11 bases of the junction left unmatched. The study sampled nominally healthy donors, though unrecorded immune exposures were likely. Notes on this clone: What it binds is unknown.

PCR employed 60 Vbeta and 13 Jbeta primers. Sequenced by immunoSEQ multiplex PCR; TCRdb stores in-frame clones only, minus some. Of roughly 160,000 clones in the sample, approximately 79% are singletons; the top ten hold 1.3% to 1.5%. The material sequenced was PBMCs. V usage is TRBV5-1 and J usage is TRBJ2-7, with TRBD1 matching over 8 bases. The TCR originated in a man aged 55 to 70 in good health and CMV-seronegative. The CDR3 DNA is TGCGCCAGCAGCGCCCGACAGGGGATAGTGGACGAGCAGTACTTC. It yields the protein CASSARQGIVDEQYF. The whole variable domain, remainder taken from reference TRBV5-1 and TRBJ2-7, is KAGVTQTPRYLIKTRGQQVTLSCSPISGHRSVSWYQQTPGQGLQFLFEYFSETQRNKGNFPGRFSGRQFSNSRSEMNVSTLELGDSALYLCASSARQGIVDEQYFGPGTRLTVT.